This passage covers 3 T cell receptor beta chains from one sample sequenced in a study of siplizumab effects on memory and regulatory T cells. Here immunoSEQ multiplex PCR was the method, and the copy in TCRdb shows in-frame clones only, minus some. The table records roughly 120,000 clones, roughly 94% of them present only once. Sequencing input: non-Treg CD4+ T cells sorted from blood. These TCRs come from a human donor in good health.

This sequence joins TRBV5-4 and TRBJ2-6; D remains ambiguous. The CDR3 covers 17 residues. The germline V gene has CDR1 SGHNT and CDR2 YYREEE (reference sequence). V was trimmed by 0 bases and J by 0 bases, leaving 10 bases between them. The CDR3 here is CASSLVVYSSGANVLTF. CDR3 DNA sequence: TGTGCCAGCAGCTTGGTTGTATACTCCTCTGGGGCCAACGTCCTGACTTTC.

The rearrangement links TRBV27 to TRBJ1-3; 7 bases are shared with TRBD1. Germline V gene sequence: CDR1 MNHEY, CDR2 SMNVEV (reference sequence). The CDR3 is 15 amino acids. V trimming: 4 bases; J trimming: 0 bases; junction bases outside the gene matches: 3. The CDR3 nucleotides read TGTGCCAGCAGTTCCGACAGGGTCTCTGGAAACACCATATATTTT. Its translation is CASSSDRVSGNTIYF.

The chain couples TRBV30 to TRBJ1-5; D not certain. Per germline, CDR1 GTSNPN and CDR2 SVGIG (reference sequence). The CDR3 extends over 13 amino acids. V was trimmed by 2 bases and J by 6 bases, leaving 11 bases between them. The CDR3 sequence is CAWSSTAGQPQHF. Written as DNA, the CDR3 is TGTGCCTGGAGTTCGACCGCCGGTCAGCCCCAGCATTTT. The whole variable domain, remainder taken from reference TRBV30 and TRBJ1-5, is SQTIHQWPATLVQPVGSPLSLECTVEGTSNPNLYWYRQAAGRGLQLLFYSVGIGQISSEVPQNLSASRPQDRQFILSSKKLLLSDSGFYLCAWSSTAGQPQHFGDGTRLSIL.